This TCR beta chain was sequenced in a study of Ad26.COV2.S vaccination and SARS-CoV-2 variants. Treatment: some 19 received Ad26.COV2.S at low or high dose, single or two shots; about 5 received placebo; per-sample allocation not given. Samples analyzed were those drawn on day 63 after the first vaccine or placebo injection. Clones were read by immunoSEQ multiplex PCR, and TCRdb kept only the in-frame ones, dropping some. In the table there are more than 300,000 clones, about 82% of which are singletons. Sequenced here: peripheral blood, sampled in a trial of Ad26.COV2.S vaccine versus placebo. This TCR derives from a person aged 18-60 years who received the Ad26.COV2.S COVID-19 vaccine or a placebo.

CDR3 protein: CASGGSSYNEQFF. The DNA for the CDR3 is TGTGCCAGCGGGGGTAGCTCCTACAATGAGCAGTTCTTC. The chain carries TRBV7-8 and TRBJ2-1; D may correspond to TRBD1 or TRBD2 (5 bases each). CDR3 length equals 13 residues. Germline CDR1 reads SGHVS; CDR2 reads FQNEAQ. With 8 bases removed from V and 0 bases from J, the gap between germline ends came to 8 bases. Drawing the rest from reference TRBV7-8 and TRBJ2-1, the complete variable domain is GAGVSQSPRYKVAKRGQDVALRCDPISGHVSLFWYQQALGQGPEFLTYFQNEAQLDKSGLPSDRFFAERPEGSVSTLKIQRTQQEDSAVYLCASGGSSYNEQFFGPGTRLTVL.